What follows is one TCR beta chain and its context. The antigen is unknown. The PCR used 60 Vbeta and 13 Jbeta primers. Method: immunoSEQ multiplex PCR; TCRdb's copy keeps in-frame clones and lacks some. The data contain 100,000 to 150,000 clones, approximately 64% of them seen just once; the ten biggest clones take up roughly 2.5%. This specimen belongs to a study of cytomegalovirus exposure and HLA in healthy donors. Germline V gene lookup returns CDR1 KGHSH and CDR2 LQKENI. The length of the CDR3 is 13 residues. After removal of 9 bases from V and 6 bases from J, the junction contained 8 bases not matched to a gene. Whole-study results and caveats: About 90% or about 30% of the time was how often most TCR beta V segments were productive, according to an earlier analysis. In vitro checks showed that three CMV-associated chains really do target CMV antigens.

Input material: PBMCs. The receptor was derived from a woman aged 40 to 50 in good health and CMV-seronegative. J is TRBJ1-2 and V is TRBV18; 9 positions agree with TRBD1. CDR3 region: CASIPGTGHGYTF. Written as DNA, the CDR3 is TGTGCCAGTATTCCCGGGACAGGGCATGGCTACACCTTC.